The TCR beta chain under discussion was sequenced for a study of read filtering for tumor transcriptome and immune sequencing. Overall study findings and caveats: IR-seq and RNA-seq agreed better without single-read clonotypes. RNA-seq captured clonotypes less deeply and reliably than IR-seq.

As regards this clonotype: Its target is unknown. A junction boundary mismatches the germline segment, possibly from a read error.

Per the germline V gene, CDR1 is SGDLS and CDR2 is YYNGEE. This CDR3 contains 15 residues. Every patient had bone marrow sampled while the disease was active. The library was built from 400 to 500 ng RNA with molecular barcoded adaptors for alpha/delta and beta/gamma chains. TCRdb processed the reads anew with MiXCR; each CDR3 protein has one entry. Here the sample spans fewer than 45,000 distinct CDR3 sequences, around 15% being singletons. Sequenced: a population of CD138-negative cells sorted from bone marrow. This TCR was recovered from a donor at least 40 years old with multiple myeloma. The chain has TRBV9 and TRBJ2-1, with D possibly matching TRBD1 (5 bases). This CDR3 is CASSVDGAGYSEQFF. The DNA of the CDR3 is TGCGCCAGCAGCGTAGATGGCGCAGGGTACAGTGAGCAGTTCTTC.